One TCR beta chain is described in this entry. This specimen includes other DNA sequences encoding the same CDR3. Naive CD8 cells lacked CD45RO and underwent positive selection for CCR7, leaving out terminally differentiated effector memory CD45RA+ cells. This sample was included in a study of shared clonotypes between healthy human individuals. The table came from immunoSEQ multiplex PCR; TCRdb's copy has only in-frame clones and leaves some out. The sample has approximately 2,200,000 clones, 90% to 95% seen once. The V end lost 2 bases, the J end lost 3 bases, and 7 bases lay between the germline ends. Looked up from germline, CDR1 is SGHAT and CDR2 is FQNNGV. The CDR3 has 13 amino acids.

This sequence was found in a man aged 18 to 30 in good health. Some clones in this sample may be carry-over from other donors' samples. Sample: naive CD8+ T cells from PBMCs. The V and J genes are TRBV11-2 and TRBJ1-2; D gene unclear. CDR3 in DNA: TGTGCCAGCAGCTTATGGGGAGACTATGGCTACACCTTC. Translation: CASSLWGDYGYTF. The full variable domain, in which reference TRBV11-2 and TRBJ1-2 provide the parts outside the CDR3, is EAGVAQSPRYKIIEKRQSVAFWCNPISGHATLYWYQQILGQGPKLLIQFQNNGVVDDSQLPKDRFSAERLKGVDSTLKIQPAKLEDSAVYLCASSLWGDYGYTFGSGTRLTVV.